A single sample is the source of the 9 T cell receptor beta chains below, sequenced in a study of PD-1 blockade in classical Hodgkin lymphoma. Brentuximab vedotin exposure varied among the patients, all of whom had relapsed after autologous stem cell transplantation. The CD8+ T cells came from thawed PBMCs through magnetic negative selection. TCRdb's copy holds only in-frame clones and misses some; the assay was immunoSEQ multiplex PCR. The table has 5,500 to 7,000 clones, about 79% seen once; the top ten hold about a tenth. The sequencing here drew on CD8+ T cells from blood, taken at baseline. All receptors derive from a human donor with classical Hodgkin lymphoma.

This sequence joins TRBV5-1 and TRBJ1-1; D unresolved. There are 14 residues in the CDR3. Trimming shortened V by 0 bases and J by 3 bases, and 9 bases separated the two germline ends. Germline V gene sequence: CDR1 SGHRS, CDR2 YFSETQ. The chain's CDR3 is CASSLESDYTEAFF. For the CDR3, the DNA is TGCGCCAGCAGCTTGGAGAGTGACTACACTGAAGCTTTCTTT. Combining the CDR3 with reference TRBV5-1 and TRBJ1-1 gives the whole variable domain KAGVTQTPRYLIKTRGQQVTLSCSPISGHRSVSWYQQTPGQGLQFLFEYFSETQRNKGNFPGRFSGRQFSNSRSEMNVSTLELGDSALYLCASSLESDYTEAFFGQGTRLTVV.

The gene calls are TRBV6-5 and TRBJ1-1; D is unresolved. V shed 0 bases and J shed 5 bases, with 7 bases lying between them. This CDR3 is built from 13 residues. CDR1 and CDR2 (germline): MNHEY, SVGAGI. The CDR3 sequence: CASSYSPGTEAFF. CDR3 sequence (DNA): TGTGCCAGCAGTTACTCACCGGGGACTGAAGCTTTCTTT.

J is TRBJ2-5 and V is TRBV11-2, with D unclear. Trimming took off 5 bases at V and 9 bases at J, with 16 bases between the two ends. The germline gives CDR1 SGHAT, CDR2 FQNNGV. The CDR3 totals 13 residues. The CDR3 bases are TGTGCCAGCAGCCCCCCGGGCCCCTTGGCCCAGTACTTC. This encodes CASSPPGPLAQYF.

The chain has TRBV9 and TRBJ2-3, with 9 bases fitting TRBD2. Germline V gene sequence: CDR1 SGDLS, CDR2 YYNGEE. This CDR3 spans 16 amino acids. V lost 4 bases to trimming and J lost 1 base; unmatched junction nucleotides: 7. The CDR3 sequence is CASSSKAGGGTDTQYF. The CDR3 bases are TGTGCCAGCAGCTCAAAAGCGGGGGGCGGCACAGATACGCAGTATTTT.

The CDR3 region is CASSVDQRGETQYF. Here the CDR3 DNA reads TGTGCCAGCAGCGTAGATCAGAGGGGAGAGACCCAGTACTTC. This rearrangement joins TRBV9 to TRBJ2-5; either TRBD1 or TRBD2 may fit D (5 bases each). The CDR3 sequence is 14 residues long. Germline V gives CDR1 SGDLS, CDR2 YYNGEE. V gave up 0 bases and J gave up 4 bases, with 10 bases separating them.

The rearrangement uses TRBV7-6 and TRBJ2-1; a possible D gene is TRBD2 (5 bases). Germline assignment: CDR1 SGHVS and CDR2 FNYEAQ. The CDR3 spans 15 residues. Deletions cut 4 bases from V and 1 base from J, with 11 bases between. The CDR3 spells CASSSWTQSYNEQFF. The CDR3 coding sequence is TGTGCCAGCAGCTCCTGGACTCAGTCCTACAATGAGCAGTTCTTC. Supplemented by reference TRBV7-6 and TRBJ2-1, the full variable domain reads GAGVSQSPRYKVTKRGQDVALRCDPISGHVSLYWYRQALGQGPEFLTYFNYEAQQDKSGLPNDRFSAERPEGSISTLTIQRTEQRDSAMYRCASSSWTQSYNEQFFGPGTRLTVL.

This chain joins TRBV4-1 and TRBJ2-5; possible D gene TRBD2, 5 bases. V lost 8 bases to trimming and J lost 4 bases, with 17 bases between them. The CDR3 spans 14 residues. Germline V gene data show CDR1 as MGHRA and CDR2 as YSYEKL. CDR3 protein: CASATRVIGETQYF. In DNA, the CDR3 is TGCGCCAGCGCCACTAGGGTCATAGGAGAGACCCAGTACTTC.

This chain joins TRBV5-6 and TRBJ1-5; maybe TRBD1 (5 bases). The CDR3 is made up of 15 amino acids. The ends were cut back, 1 base at V and 7 bases at J, with 15 bases in the middle. CDR1 and CDR2 (germline): SGHDT, YYEEEE. The CDR3 DNA reads TGTGCCAGCAGCTTGAGTGGTGGGGCCCAGCAGCCCCAGCATTTT. It encodes CASSLSGGAQQPQHF.

The gene calls are TRBV4-3 and TRBJ2-7, with TRBD2 matching over 8 bases. This CDR3 spans 15 amino acids. Germline CDR1 and CDR2: LGHNA and YSLEER. The J segment lost 2 bases and the V segment lost 0 bases, leaving 3 bases of the junction unmatched. In DNA, the CDR3 is TGCGCCAGCAGCCAAGAGACGGGACTAGCCTACGAGCAGTACTTC. Its translation is CASSQETGLAYEQYF.